This T cell receptor beta chain stems from a study of blood T cell repertoires in COVID-19. As for the study in general: Samples came from the United States, Italy and Spain, spanning acute and convalescent COVID-19. In each case, the material was cDNA or gDNA derived from T cells, B-cell-depleted T cells, or PBMCs.

As handled by the study authors: Reference gene primer amplification yielded estimated nucleated cell counts. Measured with immunoSEQ multiplex PCR; TCRdb has only the in-frame clones, and not every one. The D gene and trimming were derived from the DNA, and the V and J assignments and clone size from that table. The profile shows around 300,000 clones, 90% of them singletons. Patients in Seattle were enrolled during active infection, then followed longitudinally. Trimming stripped 4 bases from V and 4 bases from J, with 3 bases between. Looked up from germline, CDR1 is KGHDR and CDR2 is SFDVKD. The CDR3 length is 11 residues.

This TCR was recovered from a woman aged 25 to 45 with COVID-19, enrolled during active disease. The rearrangement uses TRBV24-1 and TRBJ1-2; D is unresolved. The sequencing sample was made of peripheral blood. In nucleotides, the CDR3 is TGTGCCACCAGTGACATCTATGGCTACACCTTC. Protein: CATSDIYGYTF.